The 29 T cell receptor beta chains given below trace back to one sample, sequenced in a study of T cell responses to AZD1222 COVID-19 vaccine. Data came from immunoSEQ multiplex PCR; TCRdb stores just in-frame clones and leaves some out. The table includes more than 150,000 clones, over 80% detected once. The sample consisted of peripheral blood, taken on day 0 of AZD1222 vaccination. Receptors were obtained from an adult in good health.

The genes are TRBV4-2 and TRBJ2-5; 12 bases line up with TRBD2. J lost 9 bases, V lost 1 base, and 15 bases had no gene match. Germline V gives CDR1 LGHNA, CDR2 YNFKEQ. This CDR3 has 18 residues. For the CDR3, the DNA is TGTGCCAGCAGCCAAGCCCTTCGAGGCCTAGCGGGGGGGGAGGCCCAGTACTTC. Translation: CASSQALRGLAGGEAQYF.

This chain uses TRBV2 with TRBJ2-1; 7 bases align to TRBD2. Germline-derived CDR1 and CDR2 are SNHLY and FYNNEI. The CDR3 loop spans 15 amino acids. V lost 0 bases to trimming and J lost 9 bases; unmatched junction nucleotides: 8. The CDR3 region is CASSEAPPGGTEQFF. The CDR3 DNA sequence: TGTGCCAGCAGTGAAGCACCCCCGGGGGGAACTGAGCAGTTCTTC.

Concerning this clone itself: This CDR3 is also generated by other DNA sequences in the sample. For the CDR3, the DNA is TGCGCCAGCAGCTTAGGAGGAAGCTCCTACAATGAGCAGTTCTTC. It specifies CASSLGGSSYNEQFF. The chain uses TRBV5-1 and TRBJ2-1; D is perhaps TRBD2 (5 bases). The germline V and J ends were trimmed by 2 bases and 0 bases, with 9 bases remaining between them. This CDR3 is 15 amino acids long. Germline V gives CDR1 SGHRS, CDR2 YFSETQ.

J is TRBJ1-2 and V is TRBV6-5, with D maybe TRBD1 (6 bases). CDR1 and CDR2 (germline): MNHEY, SVGAGI. V lost 8 bases and J 5 bases, leaving 15 bases between the germline ends. The CDR3 runs to 13 residues. CDR3 region: CASRPGGTYGYTF. CDR3 DNA sequence: TGTGCCAGCCGACCCGGGGGCACGTATGGCTACACCTTC.

This clone is a singleton in its sample. The J gene is TRBJ2-7, the V gene TRBV28; TRBD1 is a possible D gene (6 bases). Germline values: CDR1 MDHEN, CDR2 SYDVKM. The CDR3 is 16 amino acids. Trimming stripped 4 bases from V and 0 bases from J, with 16 bases between. CDR3 protein: CASSSGYRDISYEQYF. In nucleotides, the CDR3 is TGTGCCAGCAGTTCAGGATACCGGGACATCTCCTACGAGCAGTACTTC.

This chain connects TRBV25-1 to TRBJ2-7; D is perhaps TRBD1 (5 bases). V was shortened by 3 bases and J by 0 bases, with 9 bases between the two germline ends. This CDR3 is 14 amino acids long. In germline, CDR1 is MGHDK, CDR2 SYGVNS. The CDR3 here is CASSETVSSYEQYF. As DNA, the CDR3 is TGTGCCAGCAGTGAGACAGTAAGCTCCTACGAGCAGTACTTC.

This clone was seen a few times. The rearrangement uses TRBV5-6 and TRBJ2-7, with D possibly TRBD2 on 6 matching bases. The CDR3 extends over 15 amino acids. Germline assignment: CDR1 SGHDT and CDR2 YYEEEE. V lost 3 bases to trimming and J lost 0 bases, with 13 bases between them. In DNA form, the CDR3 reads TGTGCCAGCAGCTGGCCGGGACTGAGCTCCTACGAGCAGTACTTC. This translates into CASSWPGLSSYEQYF.

The chain carries TRBV4-3 and TRBJ1-5, with D possibly being TRBD1 (5 bases). The CDR3 spans 17 residues. V gave up 0 bases and J gave up 4 bases, with 16 bases separating them. Germline CDR1 LGHNA, CDR2 YSLEER. The CDR3 reads CASSQDTQGMRNQPQHF. DNA of the CDR3: TGCGCCAGCAGCCAAGATACGCAGGGAATGAGGAATCAGCCCCAGCATTTT.

The chain employs TRBV7-9 and TRBJ1-2, with 9 bases identical to TRBD1. This CDR3 has 13 residues. With 5 bases clipped from V and 8 bases from J, the junction kept 6 bases outside the gene matches. Germline CDR1 SEHNR, CDR2 FQNEAQ (reference sequence). The CDR3, as DNA: TGTGCCAGCAGCGCGGACAGGGGACTAGGCTACACCTTC. Translated, it gives CASSADRGLGYTF.

This rearrangement joins TRBV9 to TRBJ1-3; no definite D call. The CDR3 totals 16 residues. Between the trimmed V and J ends, which lost 4 bases and 0 bases, there was a span of 14 bases. CDR1 and CDR2 (germline): SGDLS, YYNGEE. CDR3 protein: CASSPLGFSSGNTIYF. CDR3 bases: TGTGCCAGCAGCCCGTTAGGGTTCAGCTCTGGAAACACCATATATTTT.

This sequence joins TRBV3-1 (or the pseudogene TRBV3-2) and TRBJ2-5, with 10 bases that match TRBD2. Germline lookup yields CDR1 LGHDT and CDR2 YNNKEL (reference sequence). The CDR3 length is 16 residues. Trimming cost V 0 bases and J 5 bases; bases outside gene matches: 6. The CDR3 spells CASSQDLLAGRETQYF. The CDR3 DNA is TGTGCCAGCAGCCAAGATCTACTAGCGGGGAGGGAGACCCAGTACTTC.

The V gene is TRBV28, the J gene TRBJ2-7, with 7 bases fitting TRBD2. CDR3 length: 14 residues. Germline CDR1 MDHEN, CDR2 SYDVKM. Germline trimming cut 2 bases from V and 2 bases from J; bases unmatched to any gene: 3. As DNA, the CDR3 is TGTGCCAGCAGTTTAAATAGCGGGCCCTACGAGCAGTACTTC. It yields the protein CASSLNSGPYEQYF. Combining the CDR3 with reference TRBV28 and TRBJ2-7 gives the whole variable domain DVKVTQSSRYLVKRTGEKVFLECVQDMDHENMFWYRQDPGLGLRLIYFSYDVKMKEKGDIPEGYSVSREKKERFSLILESASTNQTSMYLCASSLNSGPYEQYFGPGTRLTVT.

The chain couples TRBV19 to TRBJ2-5; TRBD2 is a possible D gene (5 bases). The CDR3 has 16 amino acids. Germline V gene lookup returns CDR1 LNHDA and CDR2 SQIVND (reference sequence). The ends were cut back, 5 bases at V and 2 bases at J, with 18 bases in the middle. CDR3 loop: CASSSSRGFSQETQYF. The CDR3 region has the DNA TGTGCCAGTAGTTCTAGTCGGGGATTTTCGCAAGAGACCCAGTACTTC.

This clone was picked up one time. The gene calls are TRBV6-5 and TRBJ1-3; D ambiguous. The CDR3 is made up of 14 amino acids. Looked up from germline, CDR1 is MNHEY and CDR2 is SVGAGI. The V end was cut by 9 bases, the J end by 4 bases, with 16 bases between. CDR3 in amino acids: CASTLRPGGNTIYF. The CDR3 DNA reads TGTGCCAGTACTTTAAGGCCGGGGGGAAACACCATATATTTT.

The chain employs TRBV10-1 and TRBJ1-2; 7 positions agree with TRBD1. V was pared by 6 bases and J by 4 bases, with 5 bases of the junction left unmatched. CDR3 length: 13 amino acids. Germline V gene lookup returns CDR1 WNHNN and CDR2 SYGVQD (reference sequence). The DNA for the CDR3 is TGCGCCAGCAGCAACAGGGGCGCCTATGGCTACACCTTC. It encodes CASSNRGAYGYTF.

The chain is built from TRBV19 and TRBJ1-2; the match to TRBD1 covers 9 bases. The V gene's germline CDR1 is LNHDA and CDR2 SQIVND (reference sequence). The length of the CDR3 is 16 residues. V lost 6 bases and J lost 4; bases outside the gene matches: 12. CDR3 region: CASSPRDREWAYGYTF. The CDR3 DNA is TGTGCCAGTAGCCCCCGGGACAGGGAATGGGCCTATGGCTACACCTTC.

The chain couples TRBV7-9 to TRBJ1-1, with D possibly being TRBD1 (5 bases). In germline, CDR1 is SEHNR, CDR2 FQNEAQ (reference sequence). There are 14 residues in the CDR3. V was cut by 4 bases and J by 4 bases, with 13 bases left in between. The DNA for the CDR3 is TGTGCCAGCAGCTCGCCGGGACTGATCACTGAAGCTTTCTTT. Its protein product is CASSSPGLITEAFF.

The chain joins TRBV11-2 to TRBJ2-7; TRBD1 aligns across 9 bases. The CDR3 is made up of 15 amino acids. With V trimmed by 3 bases and J by 3 bases, 6 bases remained unmatched. From germline, CDR1 is SGHAT and CDR2 FQNNGV. CDR3 region: CASSFLQGAGYEQYF. The CDR3, as DNA: TGTGCCAGCAGCTTCCTACAGGGGGCGGGCTACGAGCAGTACTTC.

A note on this clone: Mismatch with germline at one junction end may stem from a read error. This sequence joins TRBV7-9 and TRBJ1-6; D gene unclear. This CDR3 is 12 amino acids long. Germline CDR1 is SEHNR and CDR2 is FQNEAQ (reference sequence). The CDR3 sequence is CASSLESGLLLF. In DNA, the CDR3 is TGTGCCAGCAGCTTAGAATCCGGACTGCTCCTCTTT.

The chain carries TRBV3-1 (or the pseudogene TRBV3-2) and TRBJ1-2; D is possibly TRBD1 (5 bases). The CDR3 runs 13 residues. V was trimmed by 4 bases and J by 5 bases, leaving 11 bases between them. Germline V gene sequence: CDR1 LGHDT, CDR2 YNNKEL (reference sequence). The CDR3 loop is CASSLGTLYGYTF. CDR3 coding DNA: TGTGCCAGCAGCCTGGGGACTTTGTATGGCTACACCTTC.

The rearrangement links TRBV5-4 to TRBJ2-5, with D hard to call. CDR1 is SGHNT, CDR2 YYREEE, per germline (reference sequence). This CDR3 is 12 amino acids long. The V gene lost 7 bases and the J gene lost 4 bases, with 11 bases spanning the gap. In DNA, the CDR3 is TGTGCCAGCGCAACGTATGGAGAGACCCAGTACTTC. It encodes CASATYGETQYF. Looking up the rest from reference TRBV5-4 and TRBJ2-5 gives the full variable domain: ETGVTQSPTHLIKTRGQQVTLRCSSQSGHNTVSWYQQALGQGPQFIFQYYREEENGRGNFPPRFSGLQFPNYSSELNVNALELDDSALYLCASATYGETQYFGPGTRLLVL.

The chain employs TRBV6-6 and TRBJ1-5; D is undetermined. Trimming took 6 bases from V and 0 from J, leaving 9 bases between them. The CDR3 sequence is 14 residues long. Germline V gene lookup returns CDR1 MNHNY and CDR2 SVGAGI (reference sequence). CDR3 sequence: CASSLWDSNQPQHF. CDR3 in DNA: TGTGCCAGCAGCCTCTGGGATAGCAATCAGCCCCAGCATTTT.

This clone occurred a few times. The gene calls are TRBV9 and TRBJ1-2, with 12 nucleotides matching TRBD1. Per germline, CDR1 SGDLS and CDR2 YYNGEE. The junction had 7 bases not matched to a gene; V was cut back by 2 bases and J by 8 bases. The CDR3 covers 15 residues. CDR3 sequence (DNA): TGTGCCAGCAGCGTTGAGGGACAGGGGGCACGGGGCTACACCTTC. This codes for CASSVEGQGARGYTF.

The chain carries TRBV9 and TRBJ1-5, with D perhaps TRBD1 (5 bases). The V gene's germline CDR1 is SGDLS and CDR2 YYNGEE. V was pared by 0 bases and J by 5 bases, with 18 bases between. The CDR3 consists of 17 residues. The CDR3 spells CASSVGAGPSEDQPQHF. The CDR3 DNA is TGTGCCAGCAGCGTAGGGGCAGGGCCCTCCGAGGATCAGCCCCAGCATTTT.

The genes are TRBV6-1 and TRBJ2-7; 11 bases agree with TRBD1. This CDR3 has 13 amino acids. Per the germline V gene, CDR1 is MNHNS and CDR2 is SASEGT. The V segment lost 4 bases and the J segment 7 bases; nucleotides outside the gene matches: 3. The CDR3 DNA follows: TGTGCCAGCAGTGGAGGGACAGGGGGTGAGCAGTACTTC. Residues: CASSGGTGGEQYF.

The gene calls are TRBV2 and TRBJ1-6, with 8 bases fitting TRBD1. The CDR3 runs to 15 residues. Trimming cost V 6 bases and J 2 bases; bases outside gene matches: 3. From germline, CDR1 is SNHLY and CDR2 FYNNEI. The CDR3 protein is CASREDRAYNSPLHF. CDR3 DNA sequence: TGTGCCAGCAGAGAGGACAGGGCCTATAATTCACCCCTCCACTTT.

This clone was counted a single time. The V and J genes are TRBV12-3 or TRBV12-4 and TRBJ1-2; D ambiguous. CDR3 length equals 12 residues. V was pared by 7 bases and J by 8 bases, with 14 bases between. CDR3 in amino acids: CASTNREKGYTF. DNA of the CDR3: TGTGCCAGCACCAATCGGGAGAAGGGCTACACCTTC.

The V and J genes are TRBV7-2 and TRBJ1-2; 9 nucleotides agree with TRBD1. Germline-derived CDR1 and CDR2 are SGHTA and FQGNSA. With V trimmed by 5 bases and J by 7 bases, 11 bases remained unmatched. There are 15 residues in the CDR3. The CDR3 DNA reads TGTGCCAGCAGCCGCCAGGGACAGGGATCAATTGGCTACACCTTC. It translates to CASSRQGQGSIGYTF.

The rearrangement uses TRBV3-1 (or the pseudogene TRBV3-2) and TRBJ1-2; 7 positions agree with TRBD1. Germline V gives CDR1 LGHDT, CDR2 YNNKEL (reference sequence). This CDR3 contains 14 residues. V was pared by 3 bases and J by 7 bases, with 8 bases of the junction left unmatched. The CDR3 sequence is CASSHAPQGGGYTF. The CDR3, as DNA: TGTGCCAGCAGCCACGCCCCCCAGGGGGGTGGCTACACCTTC.